These 8 T cell receptor beta chains came from one sample sequenced in a study of blood T cell repertoires in COVID-19. Measured with immunoSEQ multiplex PCR; TCRdb has only the in-frame clones, and not every one. The data show some 380,000 clones, 88% seen once. Sequencing was performed on PBMCs or T cells enriched from blood (not recorded which). These receptors were collected from a woman between 35 and 50 years old with acute COVID-19.

The chain joins TRBV6-5 to TRBJ1-1; no reliable D call. The CDR3 is 14 residues long. CDR1 and CDR2 (germline): MNHEY, SVGAGI. Between the trimmed V and J ends, which lost 2 bases and 5 bases, there was a span of 12 bases. The CDR3: CASSYIRGSTEAFF. CDR3 nucleotide sequence: TGTGCCAGCAGTTACATCCGGGGTAGTACTGAAGCTTTCTTT.

In this sample, this clone turned up once. The J gene is TRBJ1-1, the V gene TRBV18, with 7 bases aligning to TRBD1. The V and J ends lost 5 bases and 1 base, in that order; junction bases with no gene match: 7. This CDR3 spans 15 amino acids. Germline V lookup: CDR1 KGHSH, CDR2 LQKENI. The CDR3 bases are TGTGCCAGCTCAAGAACAGGGGTGGGGAACACTGAAGCTTTCTTT. It encodes CASSRTGVGNTEAFF.

About this clone: Other DNA variants within this sample encode the same CDR3. The chain carries TRBV24-1 and TRBJ1-5, with D tentatively TRBD1 (5 bases). The CDR3 is 13 amino acids. The V end lost 6 bases, the J end lost 2 bases, and 7 bases lay between the germline ends. In germline, CDR1 is KGHDR, CDR2 SFDVKD. The DNA for the CDR3 is TGTGCCACCAGTTTAGGGGGCAATCAGCCCCAGCATTTT. Its translation: CATSLGGNQPQHF.

Notes on this clone: Other nucleotide sequences from this sample produce the same CDR3. This sequence joins TRBV27 and TRBJ2-7, with TRBD1 matching over 9 bases. Germline CDR1 MNHEY, CDR2 SMNVEV (reference sequence). The CDR3 length is 14 residues. V lost 0 bases and J lost 3; bases outside the gene matches: 0. CDR3 protein: CASSLSTGGYEQYF. CDR3 in DNA: TGTGCCAGCAGTTTATCGACAGGGGGCTACGAGCAGTACTTC.

The CDR3 DNA follows: TGTGCCAGCAGTGATCGCGGTTTCGACGAGCAGTACTTC. Translation gives CASSDRGFDEQYF. This chain links TRBV6-1 with TRBJ2-7; no reliable D call. The germline CDR1 and CDR2 sequences are MNHNS and SASEGT. V was trimmed by 3 bases and J by 5 bases, leaving 11 bases between them. This CDR3 comprises 13 residues.

The chain joins TRBV6-5 to TRBJ2-7; 7 bases match TRBD2. There are 13 residues in the CDR3. J gave up 3 bases and V 6 bases, and 5 bases lay outside the gene matches. Germline V gene data show CDR1 as MNHEY and CDR2 as SVGAGI. The CDR3 nucleotides read TGTGCCAGCAGACCCCGGGACTACTACGAGCAGTACTTC. It translates to CASRPRDYYEQYF.

The chain is built from TRBV10-3 and TRBJ2-3, with 9 nucleotides matching TRBD1. Germline V lookup: CDR1 ENHRY, CDR2 SYGVKD. The CDR3 is 12 amino acids. The J segment lost 4 bases and the V segment lost 10 bases, leaving 3 bases of the junction unmatched. The CDR3 protein is CATGQGSDTQYF. The CDR3 DNA is TGTGCCACCGGACAGGGGTCAGATACGCAGTATTTT.

The chain joins TRBV12-3 or TRBV12-4 to TRBJ2-7, with D possibly matching TRBD1 (6 bases). The CDR3 spans 13 residues. The ends were cut back, 5 bases at V and 7 bases at J, with 15 bases in the middle. CDR3 bases: TGTGCCAGCAGTCTAACAGGGTACTGGGAGCAGTACTTC. As protein: CASSLTGYWEQYF.